These T cell receptor beta chains were read from a single sample in a study of immune characterization of retroperitoneal liposarcoma. TCRdb recomputed calls from the PCR reads with MiXCR, one row per CDR3 protein. There are about 10,000 distinct CDR3 sequences in the sample; roughly a third occur only once, and around 25% lies in the top ten. Specimen: tumor tissue. Every receptor here comes from a male donor with retroperitoneal liposarcoma. Both conserved end residues are part of each CDR3. Each record gives: CDR3 protein, CDR3 DNA, clone size, J gene, D gene, V gene. The D gene is left open where the match is weak. Expanded clones get a size class; other rows say once, few or many, or leave the size out.

CASNPGTGVHNEQFF | TGTGCCAGCAATCCCGGGACAGGGGTTCACAATGAGCAGTTCTTC | few | TRBJ2-1 | TRBD1 | TRBV27
CASYKETSLDTGELFF | TGTGCCAGCTATAAGGAGACTAGCCTCGACACCGGGGAGCTGTTTTTT | NA | TRBJ2-2 | TRBD2 | TRBV6-6
CASSVPSGTLREQYF | TGTGCCAGCAGCGTCCCTAGCGGAACTCTCCGGGAGCAGTACTTC | few | TRBJ2-7 | TRBD2 | TRBV7-8
CASSKTSGGAVYEQYF | TGTGCCAGCAGTAAAACTAGCGGGGGGGCCGTTTACGAGCAGTACTTC | NA | TRBJ2-7 | TRBD2 | TRBV6-1
CASQIDRGAYNEQYF | TGTGCCAGCCAAATCGACAGGGGCGCCTACAATGAGCAGTACTTC | NA | TRBJ2-7 | TRBD1 | TRBV7-2
CASSLAGQGYNEQYF | TGTGCCAGCAGTTTAGCGGGACAGGGTTACAATGAGCAGTACTTC | once | TRBJ2-4 | TRBD1 | TRBV27
CASSRDATDTQYF | TGTGCCAGCAGTCGGGACGCCACAGATACGCAGTATTTT | medium-sized | TRBJ2-3 | NA | TRBV6-1
CAYRLTGQNTEAFF | TGTGCCTATCGGCTCACAGGACAGAACACTGAAGCTTTCTTT | few | TRBJ1-1 | NA | TRBV7-9
CASSFQTGATDTQYF | TGTGCCAGCAGTTTCCAGACAGGGGCCACAGATACGCAGTATTTT | NA | TRBJ2-3 | TRBD1 | TRBV12-3/TRBV12-4
CAISESRVTVF | TGTGCCATCAGTGAGTCCCGGGTTACGGTCTTC | NA | TRBJ2-5 | NA | TRBV10-3
CASRYRGSKGTEAFF | TGTGCCAGCAGGTACAGGGGATCGAAGGGGACTGAAGCTTTCTTT | NA | TRBJ1-1 | TRBD1 | TRBV27
CASSTGNTGELFF | TGTGCCAGCAGTACAGGGAACACCGGGGAGCTGTTTTTT | NA | TRBJ2-2 | NA | TRBV11-2
CASSQGPYEQFF | TGTGCCAGCAGCCAGGGGCCCTACGAGCAGTTCTTC | few | TRBJ2-1 | NA | TRBV11-3
CASRKGTSGRNEQFF | TGTGCCAGCAGGAAAGGGACTAGCGGGAGAAATGAGCAGTTCTTC | few | TRBJ2-1 | TRBD2 | TRBV6-1
CASSPGASPNDEQFF | TGTGCCAGCAGCCCCGGGGCTAGCCCGAACGATGAGCAGTTCTTC | NA | TRBJ2-1 | NA | TRBV7-2
CASTQGATDTQYF | TGTGCCAGTACACAGGGGGCAACAGATACGCAGTATTTT | NA | TRBJ2-3 | TRBD1 | TRBV6-2/TRBV6-3
CASSFQAGSYEQFF | TGTGCCAGCAGTTTCCAGGCGGGATCCTACGAGCAGTTCTTC | NA | TRBJ2-1 | NA | TRBV6-6
CASGDRGPTNEKLFF | TGTGCCAGCGGGGACAGGGGGCCAACTAATGAAAAACTGTTTTTT | few | TRBJ1-4 | TRBD1 | TRBV7-8
CASSLGQYQETQFF | TGTGCCAGCAGCTTGGGACAGTACCAAGAGACCCAGTTCTTC | NA | TRBJ2-1 | TRBD1 | TRBV11-3
CASSYQLAGFTGELFF | TGTGCCAGCAGTTATCAGCTAGCGGGATTTACCGGGGAGCTGTTTTTT | NA | TRBJ2-2 | TRBD2 | TRBV6-1
CASSPTSSVADTQYF | TGTGCCAGCAGCCCCACTAGCTCCGTCGCAGATACGCAGTATTTT | NA | TRBJ2-3 | NA | TRBV12-3/TRBV12-4
CASSLGGGGANVLTF | TGTGCCAGCAGCTTAGGGGGAGGTGGGGCCAACGTCCTGACTTTC | few | TRBJ2-6 | NA | TRBV7-2
CASSYRGQSYEQFF | TGTGCCAGCAGTTACAGGGGCCAGTCCTACGAGCAGTTCTTC | many | TRBJ2-1 | NA | TRBV6-6
CASSLFGSAEQFF | TGTGCCAGCAGTTTATTCGGGAGTGCTGAGCAGTTCTTC | few | TRBJ2-1 | NA | TRBV27
CASSYGGVRETQFF | TGTGCCAGCAGTTACGGGGGAGTAAGAGAGACCCAGTTCTTC | few | TRBJ2-1 | NA | TRBV6-6
CASSEEAGHYGYTF | TGTGCCAGCAGTGAAGAGGCAGGGCACTATGGCTACACCTTC | NA | TRBJ1-2 | NA | TRBV6-1
CASSEKRDGADTQYF | TGTGCCAGCAGTGAAAAGAGGGATGGGGCAGATACGCAGTATTTT | NA | TRBJ2-3 | NA | TRBV6-1
CASSLLNEQYF | TGTGCCAGCAGCTTATTGAACGAGCAGTACTTC | medium-sized | TRBJ2-7 | NA | TRBV7-2
CAISGTSYEQYF | TGTGCCATCAGTGGGACTAGCTACGAGCAGTACTTC | NA | TRBJ2-7 | TRBD2 | TRBV10-3
CASSLRRTEQDTQYF | TGTGCCAGCAGCCTTAGACGGACGGAGCAAGATACGCAGTATTTT | medium-sized | TRBJ2-3 | NA | TRBV6-1
CASSPRQGNSPLHF | TGTGCCAGCAGTCCTAGACAGGGAAATTCACCCCTCCACTTT | few | TRBJ1-6 | TRBD1 | TRBV6-1
CASSLMGYGTDTQYF | TGTGCCAGCAGTTTAATGGGGTATGGCACAGATACGCAGTATTTT | hyperexpanded | TRBJ2-3 | NA | TRBV27
CASSLGREVYNEQYF | TGTGCCAGCAGCTTAGGGCGGGAGGTATACAATGAGCAGTACTTC | many | TRBJ2-7 | TRBD2 | TRBV7-2
CASSSGTTLNTGELFF | TGTGCCAGCAGCTCCGGGACGACCTTGAACACCGGGGAGCTGTTTTTT | many | TRBJ2-2 | NA | TRBV7-2
CASSEARQRIKANYGYTF | TGTGCCAGCAGTGAAGCGCGGCAGAGAATAAAGGCTAACTATGGCTACACCTTC | NA | TRBJ1-2 | NA | TRBV6-1
CACQHPATEAFF | TGTGCCTGCCAGCACCCTGCAACTGAAGCTTTCTTT | NA | TRBJ1-1 | NA | TRBV6-1
CASSYGRYNEQFF | TGTGCCAGCAGTTACGGCCGCTACAATGAGCAGTTCTTC | few | TRBJ2-1 | NA | TRBV6-6
CASSSGWEQYF | TGTGCCAGCAGCTCGGGGTGGGAGCAGTACTTC | NA | TRBJ2-7 | NA | TRBV11-1
CASSLGTASYQETQYF | TGTGCCAGCAGTTTAGGGACGGCTAGCTATCAAGAGACCCAGTACTTC | NA | TRBJ2-5 | NA | TRBV12-3/TRBV12-4
CASSGQTQYF | TGTGCCAGCAGTGGACAGACCCAGTACTTC | NA | TRBJ2-5 | NA | TRBV27
CASRGLGLRDNEQFF | TGTGCCAGCAGAGGGTTGGGACTTAGGGACAATGAGCAGTTCTTC | NA | TRBJ2-1 | NA | TRBV6-1
CASSITSAASYEQYF | TGTGCCAGCAGCATTACTAGCGCGGCGTCCTACGAGCAGTACTTC | few | TRBJ2-7 | TRBD2 | TRBV7-2
CASSWGFAGSTDTQYF | TGTGCCAGCAGTTGGGGATTCGCCGGCAGCACAGATACGCAGTATTTT | NA | TRBJ2-3 | NA | TRBV6-5
CASSPALLNTEAFF | TGTGCCAGCAGCCCCGCATTACTGAACACTGAAGCTTTCTTT | once | TRBJ1-1 | NA | TRBV7-2
CASSLESPAGGQTQFF | TGTGCCAGCAGCTTAGAGTCTCCAGCGGGAGGACAGACCCAGTTCTTC | NA | TRBJ2-1 | TRBD2 | TRBV7-2
CASSSGTSGYGETQFF | TGTGCCAGCAGCTCCGGGACTAGCGGCTACGGAGAGACCCAGTTCTTC | many | TRBJ2-1 | TRBD2 | TRBV7-9
CASSFESNQPQHF | TGTGCCAGCAGCTTCGAGTCGAACCAGCCCCAGCATTTT | few | TRBJ1-5 | NA | TRBV7-2
CAINTRLADTQYF | TGTGCCATCAATACTAGGCTGGCAGATACGCAGTATTTT | few | TRBJ2-3 | NA | TRBV10-3
CASSNNGGGRRNEQFF | TGTGCCAGCAGCAACAATGGCGGGGGTAGGAGAAATGAGCAGTTCTTC | few | TRBJ2-1 | TRBD2 | TRBV6-1
CASSPGIGYNEQFF | TGTGCCAGCAGTCCTGGGATCGGCTACAATGAGCAGTTCTTC | few | TRBJ2-1 | NA | TRBV6-1
CASSLGNRNTEAFF | TGTGCCAGCAGCTTAGGCAACAGGAACACTGAAGCTTTCTTT | medium-sized | TRBJ1-1 | NA | TRBV11-3
CASRTGQEAQYF | TGTGCCAGCAGAACAGGGCAAGAGGCCCAGTACTTC | once | TRBJ2-5 | NA | TRBV6-1
CASARANRPWDTQYF | TGTGCCAGCGCTAGAGCGAACCGCCCATGGGATACGCAGTATTTT | NA | TRBJ2-3 | NA | TRBV7-2
CASSLMRETQYF | TGTGCCAGCAGTTTAATGCGGGAGACGCAGTATTTT | many | TRBJ2-3 | TRBD2 | TRBV28
CASRSSSDEQFF | TGTGCCAGCAGATCTTCGTCCGATGAGCAGTTCTTC | few | TRBJ2-1 | NA | TRBV6-1
CASRESGPGGYTF | TGTGCCAGCAGAGAATCAGGGCCGGGGGGCTACACCTTC | NA | TRBJ1-2 | NA | TRBV6-8
CASSLRDTQYF | TGTGCCAGCAGTTTAAGAGATACGCAGTATTTT | NA | TRBJ2-3 | NA | TRBV12-3/TRBV12-4
CASSDLTGLFNQPQHF | TGTGCCAGCAGTGACTTGACAGGGTTGTTCAATCAGCCCCAGCATTTT | NA | TRBJ1-5 | TRBD1 | TRBV6-1
CASSLGTAGGDTQYF | TGTGCCAGCAGCCTTGGGACGGCAGGTGGAGATACGCAGTATTTT | medium-sized | TRBJ2-3 | NA | TRBV7-2